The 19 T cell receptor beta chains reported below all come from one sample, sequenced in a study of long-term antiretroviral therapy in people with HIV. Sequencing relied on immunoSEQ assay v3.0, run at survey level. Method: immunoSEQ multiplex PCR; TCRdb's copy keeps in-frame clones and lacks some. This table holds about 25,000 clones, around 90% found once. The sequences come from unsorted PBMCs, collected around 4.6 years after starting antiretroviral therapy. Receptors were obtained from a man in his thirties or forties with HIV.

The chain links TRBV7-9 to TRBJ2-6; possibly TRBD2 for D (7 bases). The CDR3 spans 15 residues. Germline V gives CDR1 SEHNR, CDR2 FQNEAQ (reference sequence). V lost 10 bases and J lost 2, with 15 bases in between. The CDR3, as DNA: TGTGCCACCGGGGGGCTTGAGGCTGGGGCCAACGTCCTGACTTTC. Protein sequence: CATGGLEAGANVLTF. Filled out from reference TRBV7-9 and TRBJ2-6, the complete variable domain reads DTGVSQNPRHKITKRGQNVTFRCDPISEHNRLYWYRQTLGQGPEFLTYFQNEAQLEKSRLLSDRFSAERPKGSFSTLEIQRTEQGDSAMYLCATGGLEAGANVLTFGAGSRLTVL.

The CDR3 DNA sequence: TGTGCCAGCAGCTTAGTGGCGTACTACGAGCAGTACTTC. Residues: CASSLVAYYEQYF. This chain connects TRBV7-2 to TRBJ2-7; D call uncertain. The CDR3 is 13 residues long. CDR1 is SGHTA and CDR2 is FQGNSA in the germline V gene. Trimming took off 1 base at V and 3 bases at J, with 7 bases between the two ends.

The CDR3: CASSHPRDTGFNTEAFF. The CDR3 DNA reads TGTGCCAGCAGCCATCCCCGGGACACAGGATTTAACACTGAAGCTTTCTTT. The genes are TRBV4-2 and TRBJ1-1, with D maybe TRBD1 (6 bases). Germline loops: CDR1 LGHNA, CDR2 YNFKEQ. V shed 3 bases and J shed 2 bases, with 19 bases lying between them. The CDR3 length is 17 residues.

CDR3 coding DNA: TGTGCCAGCAGCTTATCGTTAGTCGACGAGCAGTACTTC. This encodes CASSLSLVDEQYF. V and J are TRBV7-3 and TRBJ2-7; D remains unclear. Germline assignment: CDR1 SGHTA and CDR2 FQGTGA. Between the trimmed V and J ends, which lost 2 bases and 5 bases, there was a span of 10 bases. The CDR3 loop spans 13 amino acids. Full variable domain (remainder filled in from reference TRBV7-3 and TRBJ2-7): GAGVSQTPSNKVTEKGKYVELRCDPISGHTALYWYRQSLGQGPEFLIYFQGTGAADDSGLPNDRFFAVRPEGSVSTLKIQRTERGDSAVYLCASSLSLVDEQYFGPGTRLTVT.

The CDR3 nucleotides are TGCGCCAGCAGCCAAGGACTAGACAGGGTTGAAGTGTGGGGCTACACCTTC. Residues: CASSQGLDRVEVWGYTF. The chain couples TRBV4-3 to TRBJ1-2; 7 positions agree with TRBD1. This CDR3 is built from 17 residues. CDR1 LGHNA and CDR2 YSLEER come from the germline V gene. Trimming at V came to 1 base and at J to 8 bases, leaving 16 bases not matched to a gene.

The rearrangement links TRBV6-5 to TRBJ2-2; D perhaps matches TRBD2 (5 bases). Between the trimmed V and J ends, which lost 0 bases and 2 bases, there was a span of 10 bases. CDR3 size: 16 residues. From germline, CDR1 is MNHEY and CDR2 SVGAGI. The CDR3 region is CASSYSLGENTGELFF. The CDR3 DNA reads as TGTGCCAGCAGTTACTCTCTCGGGGAAAACACCGGGGAGCTGTTTTTT.

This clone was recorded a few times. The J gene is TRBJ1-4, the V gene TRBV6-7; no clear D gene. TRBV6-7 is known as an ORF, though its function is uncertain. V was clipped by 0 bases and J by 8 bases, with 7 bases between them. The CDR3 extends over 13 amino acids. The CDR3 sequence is CASSYSGVEKLFF. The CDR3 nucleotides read TGTGCCAGCAGTTACTCTGGAGTCGAAAAACTGTTTTTT.

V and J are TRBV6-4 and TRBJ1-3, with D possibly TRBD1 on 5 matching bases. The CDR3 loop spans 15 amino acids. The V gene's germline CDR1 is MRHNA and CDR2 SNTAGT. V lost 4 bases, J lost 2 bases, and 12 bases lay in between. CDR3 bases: TGTGCCAGCAGTGGCCTACAGGAGGCTGGAAACACCATATATTTT. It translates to CASSGLQEAGNTIYF.

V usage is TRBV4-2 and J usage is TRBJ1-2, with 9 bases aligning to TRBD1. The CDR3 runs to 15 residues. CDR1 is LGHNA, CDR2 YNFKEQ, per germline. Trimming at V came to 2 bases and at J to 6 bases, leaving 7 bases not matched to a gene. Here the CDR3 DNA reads TGTGCCAGCAGCCAACTCGGGACAGGGCCTGATGGCTACACCTTC. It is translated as CASSQLGTGPDGYTF.

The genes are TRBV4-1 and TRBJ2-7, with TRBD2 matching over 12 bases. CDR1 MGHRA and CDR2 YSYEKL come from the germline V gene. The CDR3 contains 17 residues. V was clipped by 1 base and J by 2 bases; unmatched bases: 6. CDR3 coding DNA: TGCGCCAGCAGCCAAGCTAGCGGGGGGGCGCAGACCTACGAGCAGTACTTC. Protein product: CASSQASGGAQTYEQYF.

The CDR3 here is CASSSGGSPLHF. As DNA, the CDR3 is TGTGCCAGCAGCTCAGGGGGTTCACCCCTCCACTTT. The chain has TRBV7-9 and TRBJ1-6; 7 bases are a match to TRBD1. This CDR3 is built from 12 residues. Germline V gene data show CDR1 as SEHNR and CDR2 as FQNEAQ (reference sequence). Losses at the gene ends were 4 bases for V and 9 bases for J; bases not matched to a gene: 0. Looking up the rest from reference TRBV7-9 and TRBJ1-6 gives the full variable domain: DTGVSQNPRHKITKRGQNVTFRCDPISEHNRLYWYRQTLGQGPEFLTYFQNEAQLEKSRLLSDRFSAERPKGSFSTLEIQRTEQGDSAMYLCASSSGGSPLHFGNGTRLTVT.

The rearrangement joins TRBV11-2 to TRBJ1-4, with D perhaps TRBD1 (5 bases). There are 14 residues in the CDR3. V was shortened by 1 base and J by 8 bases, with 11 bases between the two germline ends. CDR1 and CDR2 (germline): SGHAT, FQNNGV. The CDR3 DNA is TGTGCCAGCAGCTTAGTTACGGGGGGGGAAAAACTGTTTTTT. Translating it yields CASSLVTGGEKLFF. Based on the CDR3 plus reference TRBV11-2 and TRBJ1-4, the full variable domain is EAGVAQSPRYKIIEKRQSVAFWCNPISGHATLYWYQQILGQGPKLLIQFQNNGVVDDSQLPKDRFSAERLKGVDSTLKIQPAKLEDSAVYLCASSLVTGGEKLFFGSGTQLSVL.

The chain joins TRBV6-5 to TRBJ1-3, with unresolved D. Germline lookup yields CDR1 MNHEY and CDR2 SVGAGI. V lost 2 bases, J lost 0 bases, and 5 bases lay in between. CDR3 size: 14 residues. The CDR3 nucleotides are TGTGCCAGCAGTTACGATGGCTCTGGAAACACCATATATTTT. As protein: CASSYDGSGNTIYF.

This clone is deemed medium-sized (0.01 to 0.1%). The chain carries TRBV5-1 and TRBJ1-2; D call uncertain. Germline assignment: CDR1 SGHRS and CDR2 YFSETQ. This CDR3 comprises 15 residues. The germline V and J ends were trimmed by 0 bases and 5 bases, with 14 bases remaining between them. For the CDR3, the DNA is TGCGCCAGCAGCTTGGCCAGGTGGGTAGTATATGGCTACACCTTC. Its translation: CASSLARWVVYGYTF.

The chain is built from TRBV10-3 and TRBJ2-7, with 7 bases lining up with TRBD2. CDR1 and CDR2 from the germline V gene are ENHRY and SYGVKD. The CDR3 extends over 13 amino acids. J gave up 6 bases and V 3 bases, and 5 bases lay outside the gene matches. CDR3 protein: CAISDRLAGEQYF. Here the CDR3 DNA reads TGTGCCATCAGTGATAGACTAGCTGGCGAGCAGTACTTC.

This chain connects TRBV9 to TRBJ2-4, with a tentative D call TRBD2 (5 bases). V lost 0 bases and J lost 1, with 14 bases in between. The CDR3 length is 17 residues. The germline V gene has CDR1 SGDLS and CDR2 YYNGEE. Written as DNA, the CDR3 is TGTGCCAGCAGCGTAGAGGAGTCTAGCTTTGCCAAAAACATTCAGTACTTC. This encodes CASSVEESSFAKNIQYF.

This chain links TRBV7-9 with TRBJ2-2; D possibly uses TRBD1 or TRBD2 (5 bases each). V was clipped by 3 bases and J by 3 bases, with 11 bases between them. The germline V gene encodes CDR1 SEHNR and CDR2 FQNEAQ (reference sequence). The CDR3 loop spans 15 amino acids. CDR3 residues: CASSLGVSDTGELFF. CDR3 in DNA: TGTGCCAGCAGCTTGGGGGTGTCGGACACCGGGGAGCTGTTTTTT.

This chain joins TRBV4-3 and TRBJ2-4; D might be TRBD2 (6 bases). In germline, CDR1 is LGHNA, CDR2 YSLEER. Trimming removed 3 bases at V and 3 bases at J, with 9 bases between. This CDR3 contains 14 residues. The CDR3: CASSHGGGKNIQYF. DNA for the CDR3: TGCGCCAGCAGCCATGGGGGAGGCAAAAACATTCAGTACTTC.

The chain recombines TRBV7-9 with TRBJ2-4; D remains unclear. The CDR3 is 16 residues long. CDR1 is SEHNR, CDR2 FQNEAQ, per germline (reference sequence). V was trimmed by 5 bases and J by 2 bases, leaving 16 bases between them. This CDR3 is CASSLGVGSSKNIQYF. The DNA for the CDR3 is TGTGCCAGCAGCCTAGGCGTCGGATCATCCAAAAACATTCAGTACTTC.